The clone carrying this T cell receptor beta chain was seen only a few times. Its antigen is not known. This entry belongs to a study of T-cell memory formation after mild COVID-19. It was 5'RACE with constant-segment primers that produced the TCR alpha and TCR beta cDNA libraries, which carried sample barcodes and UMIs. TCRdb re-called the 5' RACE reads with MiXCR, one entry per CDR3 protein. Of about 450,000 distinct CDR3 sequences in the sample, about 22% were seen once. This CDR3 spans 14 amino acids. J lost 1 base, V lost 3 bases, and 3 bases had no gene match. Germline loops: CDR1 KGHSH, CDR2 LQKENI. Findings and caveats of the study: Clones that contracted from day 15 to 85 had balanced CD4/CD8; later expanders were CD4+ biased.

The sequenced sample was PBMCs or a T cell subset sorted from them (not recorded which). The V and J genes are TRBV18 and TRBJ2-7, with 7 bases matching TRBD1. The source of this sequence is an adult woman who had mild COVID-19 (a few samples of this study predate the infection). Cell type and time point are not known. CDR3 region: CASSPGTESYEQYF. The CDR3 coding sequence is TGTGCCAGCTCACCCGGGACAGAGTCCTACGAGCAGTACTTC.